This T cell receptor (beta chain) is drawn from a study of blood T cell repertoires in COVID-19. Study at large: From the United States, Italy and Spain came samples of acute and convalescent COVID-19. T cells, B-cell-depleted T cells, or PBMCs provided the cDNA or gDNA that served as material.

Per the original methods: Amplification from reference gene primers served as the basis for estimated nucleated cell counts. Here immunoSEQ multiplex PCR was the method, and the copy in TCRdb shows in-frame clones only, minus some. V and J calls and clone size are copied from that table; D and trimming were computed from the DNA. The sample contains hundreds of thousands of clones, 70% to 90% of which appear only once. Germline CDR1 reads SGDLS; CDR2 reads YYNGEE. The CDR3 loop spans 17 amino acids. Trimming removed 3 bases from V and 3 bases from J; junction bases left unmatched: 14. This rearrangement joins TRBV9 to TRBJ1-2, with 7 positions matching TRBD1. The clonotype comes from a woman between 18 and 30 years old who had recovered from COVID-19. The sample comprised peripheral blood. CDR3 amino acids: CASSDHLGQLHDYGYTF. CDR3 nucleotides: TGTGCCAGCAGCGACCATCTGGGACAGCTGCACGACTATGGCTACACCTTC.